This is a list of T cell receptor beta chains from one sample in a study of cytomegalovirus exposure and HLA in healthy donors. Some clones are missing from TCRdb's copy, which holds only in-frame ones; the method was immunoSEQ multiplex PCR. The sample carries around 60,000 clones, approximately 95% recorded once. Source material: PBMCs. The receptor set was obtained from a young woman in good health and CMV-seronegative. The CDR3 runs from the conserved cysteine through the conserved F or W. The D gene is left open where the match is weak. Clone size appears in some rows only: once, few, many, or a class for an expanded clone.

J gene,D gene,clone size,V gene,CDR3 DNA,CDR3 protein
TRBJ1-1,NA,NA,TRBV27,TGTGCCAGCAGTTTTGTGTTCAGGGGCCCGAACACTGAAGCTTTCTTT,CASSFVFRGPNTEAFF
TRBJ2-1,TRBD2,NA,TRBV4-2,TGTGCCAGCAGCCAAGATCCAGGGCCGGGGGGGGGTGAGCAGTTCTTC,CASSQDPGPGGGEQFF
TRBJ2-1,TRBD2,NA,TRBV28,TGTGCCAGCAGTACGGGAGTAGCGGGAGAGCCCCTCAATGAGCAGTTCTTC,CASSTGVAGEPLNEQFF
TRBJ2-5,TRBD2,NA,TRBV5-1,TGCGCCAGCAGCCCAGGGACTAGCGGGAGGGCCTGGGAGACCCAGTACTTC,CASSPGTSGRAWETQYF
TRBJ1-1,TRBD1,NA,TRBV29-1,TGCAGGGGACAGGGAAACACTGAAGCTTTCTTT,CRGQGNTEAFF
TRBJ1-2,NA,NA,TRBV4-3,TGCGCCAGCAGCCGCCTGGGGGGTATGGACTATGGCTACACCTTC,CASSRLGGMDYGYTF
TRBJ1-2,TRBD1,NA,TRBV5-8,TGTGCCAGCAGCTTGGCCGGGACAGGGAAGAACTATGGCTACACCTTC,CASSLAGTGKNYGYTF
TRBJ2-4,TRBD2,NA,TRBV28,TGTGCCAGCAGTTTTCGTGGCGGGAGGGCGGGCATTCAGTACTTC,CASSFRGGRAGIQYF
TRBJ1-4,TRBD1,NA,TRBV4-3,TGCGCCAGCAGCCAAGATGGGCAGGGGGCTAATGAAAAACTGTTTTTT,CASSQDGQGANEKLFF
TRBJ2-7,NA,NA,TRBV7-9,TGTGCCAGCAGCCCCCTAGGGGGGGACGAGCAGTACTTC,CASSPLGGDEQYF
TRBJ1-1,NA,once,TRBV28,TGTGCCAGCAGTTTAGGAGGGAGAGGGACTGAAGCTTTCTTT,CASSLGGRGTEAFF
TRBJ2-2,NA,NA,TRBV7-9,TGTGCCAGCAGCCTACGGACCGGGGAGCTGTTTTTT,CASSLRTGELFF
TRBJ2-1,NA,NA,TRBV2,TGTGCCACCAATAAGGGGGGGCCTTCCTACAATGAGCAGTTCTTC,CATNKGGPSYNEQFF
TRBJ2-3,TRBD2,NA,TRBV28,TGTGCCAGCAACCCCGGGGGGGAGCGTACGCAGTATTTT,CASNPGGERTQYF
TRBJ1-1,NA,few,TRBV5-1,TGCGCCAGCAGCTTACTTCAGGTGAACACTGAAGCTTTCTTT,CASSLLQVNTEAFF
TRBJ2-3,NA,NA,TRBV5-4,TGTGCCAGCAGCTCCCGCCCCAGGCCCACAGATACGCAGTATTTT,CASSSRPRPTDTQYF
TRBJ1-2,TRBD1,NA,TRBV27,TGTGCCAGCAGCAACCGACAGGGGAGGCACTATGGCTACACCTTC,CASSNRQGRHYGYTF
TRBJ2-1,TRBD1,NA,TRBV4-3,TGCGCCAGCAGCCGGAAAGGGACAGCAAGAACCTCCTACAATGAGCAGTTCTTC,CASSRKGTARTSYNEQFF
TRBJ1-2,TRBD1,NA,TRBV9,TGTGCCAGCAGCCCCGGGACAGGGAACTATGGCTACACCTTC,CASSPGTGNYGYTF
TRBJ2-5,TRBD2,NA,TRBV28,TGTGCCAGCAGTTTAACCAGCGGGAGTGGGGAGACCCAGTACTTC,CASSLTSGSGETQYF
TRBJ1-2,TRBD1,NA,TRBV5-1,TGCGCCAGCAGCCCGGGACAGAGGCATGGCTACACCTTC,CASSPGQRHGYTF
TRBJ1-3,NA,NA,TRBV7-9,TGTGCCAGCAGCGACACCGGAGGGAACACCATATATTTT,CASSDTGGNTIYF